The present T cell receptor (beta chain) was sequenced within a study of a mutant IDH1 vaccine in newly diagnosed glioma. Looking at the study overall: Patients received eight vaccinations in weeks 1, 3, 5, 7, 11, 15, 19, 23. Antecedent treatment encompassed radiotherapy, temozolomide, or their combination; the majority received both.

Time point indicated: week 23, last vaccination. In every dose of vaccine, 300 ug of mutant IDH1 20-mer peptide was given alongside topical imiquimod. On this clone: Its antigen is unidentified.

The method was immunoSEQ multiplex PCR; TCRdb's version includes in-frame clones alone and lacks a portion of them. Here the sample spans roughly 43,000 clones, 65% to 80% being singletons. The length of the CDR3 is 16 residues. Looked up from germline, CDR1 is SGHDN and CDR2 is FVKESK. V shed 4 bases and J shed 1 base, with 17 bases lying between them. This sequence was found in a man between 45 and 60 years old with glioma. The chain combines TRBV14 with TRBJ2-7; a weak D match, TRBD2 (5 bases). This sample comprised PBMCs, obtained from a glioma patient whose treatment included an IDH1 peptide vaccine. CDR3 amino acids: CASSPLLGSGSYEQYF. CDR3 sequence (DNA): TGTGCCAGCAGCCCGTTGTTGGGGAGTGGGTCCTACGAGCAGTACTTC. The full variable domain, with the rest looked up from reference TRBV14 and TRBJ2-7, is EAGVTQFPSHSVIEKGQTVTLRCDPISGHDNLYWYRRVMGKEIKFLLHFVKESKQDESGMPNNRFLAERTGGTYSTLKVQPAELEDSGVYFCASSPLLGSGSYEQYFGPGTRLTVT.